This TCR beta chain was profiled in a study of cytomegalovirus exposure and HLA in healthy donors. This clone was detected only once. Its antigen is still unknown. Clones were sequenced by immunoSEQ multiplex PCR, and TCRdb holds only the in-frame ones, with some missing. This table has about 120,000 clones, around nine tenths appearing once. Study-wide results and caveats: A subsequent analysis found that TCR clusters from the first cohort also tended to co-occur in the 90 to 150 validation repertoires, with 90% to 95% of cluster scores above 0. In vitro confirmation showed three CMV-associated chains to be CMV antigen specific. It was reported that the classifier diagnosed cytomegalovirus status with high specificity and sensitivity in both the original and validation cohorts.

Trimming took 5 bases from V and 5 from J, leaving 15 bases between them. Looked up from germline, CDR1 is KGHSH and CDR2 is LQKENI. CDR3 length: 15 amino acids. The receptor was derived from a woman younger than 45 in good health and CMV-seropositive. The chain couples TRBV18 to TRBJ1-4; D unclear. Sequencing was carried out using PBMCs. CDR3 sequence (DNA): TGTGCCAGCTCAAACGGGAGGGTGCGAAATGAAAAACTGTTTTTT. Translated, it gives CASSNGRVRNEKLFF. Variable domain in full (rest from reference TRBV18 and TRBJ1-4): NAGVMQNPRHLVRRRGQEARLRCSPMKGHSHVYWYRQLPEEGLKFMVYLQKENIIDESGMPKERFSAEFPKEGPSILRIQQVVRGDSAAYFCASSNGRVRNEKLFFGSGTQLSVL.